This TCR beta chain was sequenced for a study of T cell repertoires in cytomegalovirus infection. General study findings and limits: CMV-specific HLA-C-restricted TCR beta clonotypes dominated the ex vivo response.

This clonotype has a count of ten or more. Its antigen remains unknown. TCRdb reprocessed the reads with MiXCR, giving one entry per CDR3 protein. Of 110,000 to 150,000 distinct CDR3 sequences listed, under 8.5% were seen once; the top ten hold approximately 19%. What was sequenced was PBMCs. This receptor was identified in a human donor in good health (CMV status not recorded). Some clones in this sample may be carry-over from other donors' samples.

The CDR3 bases are TGTGCCAGCAGCCACTGGAGGGGCATGAACACTGAAGCTTTCTTT. It is translated as CASSHWRGMNTEAFF. The rearrangement links TRBV7-8 to TRBJ1-1, with D perhaps TRBD1 (5 bases). V lost 5 bases and J 0 bases, leaving 13 bases between the germline ends. The CDR3 totals 15 residues. Germline V gives CDR1 SGHVS, CDR2 FQNEAQ. Looking up the rest from reference TRBV7-8 and TRBJ1-1 gives the full variable domain: GAGVSQSPRYKVAKRGQDVALRCDPISGHVSLFWYQQALGQGPEFLTYFQNEAQLDKSGLPSDRFFAERPEGSVSTLKIQRTQQEDSAVYLCASSHWRGMNTEAFFGQGTRLTVV.